This T cell receptor beta chain originates from a study of blood T cells in healthy people across ages. PCR was performed a second time for roughly 6 to 12 cycles using a sample-barcoded 5' primer and a J-beta primer mix. Unique molecular identifiers of 12 random nucleotides labeled each cDNA. Every sample produced at least 2.5 million CDR3-containing paired-end reads. TCRdb fed the 5' RACE reads into MiXCR, producing one record per CDR3 protein. The data show roughly 1.7 million distinct CDR3 sequences, about 35% seen once. Total RNA extracted from each sample amounted to at least 6 micrograms. Looked up from germline, CDR1 is SGHTA and CDR2 is FQGNSA. This CDR3 spans 14 amino acids. Trimming took off 4 bases at V and 5 bases at J, with 15 bases between the two ends. Overall study findings and caveats: Observed TCR beta diversity per million T cells went down as age went up. This fall followed a roughly linear course with age.

This clonotype has more than one count but fewer than ten. The antigen is unknown. The sample was blood. V is TRBV7-2 and J is TRBJ2-7; D is tentatively TRBD1 or TRBD2 (6 bases each). This sequence was found in a woman aged 30 to 39 in good health. CDR3 sequence (DNA): TGTGCCAGCAGCTACGGTCCGGGGGCTCACGAGCAGTACTTC. Protein product: CASSYGPGAHEQYF. Full variable domain (rest looked up from reference TRBV7-2 and TRBJ2-7): GAGVSQSPSNKVTEKGKDVELRCDPISGHTALYWYRQSLGQGLEFLIYFQGNSAPDKSGLPSDRFSAERTGGSVSTLTIQRTQQEDSAVYLCASSYGPGAHEQYFGPGTRLTVT.